This TCR beta chain was observed in a study of cytomegalovirus exposure and HLA in healthy donors. The CDR3 is made up of 10 amino acids. Germline CDR1 is MNHEY and CDR2 is SVGAGI. The germline V and J ends were trimmed by 5 bases and 8 bases, with 6 bases remaining between them. Libraries were prepared by immunoSEQ multiplex PCR; TCRdb keeps only in-frame clonotypes and omits some of them. The table has 150,000 to 200,000 clones, 95% to 96% seen once. Sequencing was performed on PBMCs. The sequence was collected from a woman under 30 in good health and CMV-seronegative. The chain combines TRBV6-5 with TRBJ1-2; D not certain. CDR3 loop: CASSERGYTF. CDR3 coding DNA: TGTGCCAGCAGTGAACGGGGCTACACCTTC.